These 14 T cell receptor beta chains originate from one sample sequenced in a study of a mutant IDH1 vaccine in newly diagnosed glioma. Time point denoted: week 5, during vaccination. It was 300 ug of mutant IDH1 20-mer peptide that made up each vaccine dose, given with topical imiquimod. Clones were sequenced by immunoSEQ multiplex PCR, and TCRdb holds only the in-frame ones, with some missing. The table includes more than 35,000 clones, roughly 88% detected once. Antigens for these TCRs are unknown. The sample in question was PBMCs, obtained from a glioma patient whose treatment included an IDH1 peptide vaccine. These receptor sequences come from a man in his forties or fifties with glioma.

The rearrangement links TRBV6-6 to TRBJ2-3, with 8 bases lining up with TRBD1. After removal of 2 bases from V and 2 bases from J, the junction contained 3 bases not matched to a gene. Per germline, CDR1 MNHNY and CDR2 SVGAGI (reference sequence). CDR3 length: 15 residues. For the CDR3, the DNA is TGTGCCAGCAGTTACAGACAGGGGAACACAGATACGCAGTATTTT. It translates to CASSYRQGNTDTQYF.

This chain links TRBV18 with TRBJ1-1; 9 nucleotides agree with TRBD1. CDR3 length: 14 residues. Germline values: CDR1 KGHSH, CDR2 LQKENI. The V and J ends lost 5 bases and 0 bases, in that order; junction bases with no gene match: 1. CDR3 sequence: CASSGTGLNTEAFF. CDR3 bases: TGTGCCAGCTCAGGGACAGGGTTGAACACTGAAGCTTTCTTT.

This rearrangement joins TRBV19 to TRBJ2-1; TRBD1 matches 7 bases. The V gene end was trimmed by 4 bases and the J gene end by 7 bases; junction bases not matched to a gene: 10. The CDR3 consists of 15 residues. The germline CDR1 and CDR2 sequences are LNHDA and SQIVND (reference sequence). CDR3 amino acids: CASSREGAASNEQFF. CDR3 nucleotide sequence: TGTGCCAGTAGTAGAGAGGGGGCTGCCTCAAATGAGCAGTTCTTC.

This chain joins TRBV18 and TRBJ2-7; a weak D match, TRBD1 (7 bases). This CDR3 has 14 amino acids. V lost 2 bases and J 6 bases, leaving 14 bases between the germline ends. The germline gives CDR1 KGHSH, CDR2 LQKENI. The CDR3 coding sequence is TGTGCCAGCTCACCAGGACAGGTGGAGGGCGAGCAGTACTTC. Its protein product is CASSPGQVEGEQYF.

The gene calls are TRBV19 and TRBJ2-7; D gene unclear. In germline, CDR1 is LNHDA, CDR2 SQIVND (reference sequence). V lost 7 bases to trimming and J lost 0 bases, with 13 bases between them. This CDR3 has 14 residues. The CDR3: CASKIKSVSYEQYF. CDR3 DNA: TGTGCCAGTAAGATTAAGTCGGTCTCCTACGAGCAGTACTTC.

The chain carries TRBV6-5 and TRBJ1-3; the D gene is possibly TRBD1 (6 bases). The CDR3 runs to 14 residues. Germline CDR1 is MNHEY and CDR2 is SVGAGI. V gave up 7 bases and J gave up 4 bases, with 14 bases separating them. This chain's CDR3 is CASTNRGSGNTIYF. For the CDR3, the DNA is TGTGCCAGCACCAATAGGGGGTCCGGAAACACCATATATTTT.

This clone was seen just once. The rearrangement uses TRBV28 and TRBJ1-1, with unresolved D. Between the trimmed V and J ends, which lost 2 bases and 10 bases, there was a span of 11 bases. CDR1 is MDHEN and CDR2 is SYDVKM in the germline V gene. The CDR3 consists of 12 residues. In DNA form, the CDR3 reads TGTGCCAGCAGTTTACCGGGAAGGAGAGCTTTCTTT. Translated, it gives CASSLPGRRAFF.

The chain recombines TRBV7-9 with TRBJ2-3; 7 positions agree with TRBD2. This CDR3 is 19 amino acids long. Looked up from germline, CDR1 is SEHNR and CDR2 is FQNEAQ (reference sequence). Unmatched junction bases numbered 19, after V lost 1 base and J lost 6 bases. CDR3 region: CASSLGNQRDFAPRDTQYF. In DNA, the CDR3 is TGTGCCAGCAGCTTAGGCAACCAGCGGGATTTCGCGCCCAGGGATACGCAGTATTTT.

The chain recombines TRBV28 with TRBJ2-1; 7 positions agree with TRBD1. V lost 6 bases and J lost 5; bases outside the gene matches: 4. The CDR3 loop spans 13 amino acids. Germline V gene sequence: CDR1 MDHEN, CDR2 SYDVKM. In nucleotides, the CDR3 is TGTGCCAGCAGCCCCGGGACAGACAATGAGCAGTTCTTC. Its protein is CASSPGTDNEQFF.

The V call is TRBV9, the J call TRBJ2-2, with unresolved D. Germline assignment: CDR1 SGDLS and CDR2 YYNGEE. Trimming stripped 0 bases from V and 7 bases from J, with 7 bases between. The CDR3 covers 13 residues. CDR3 sequence: CASSVVGNGELFF. CDR3 nucleotides: TGTGCCAGCAGCGTAGTTGGAAACGGGGAGCTGTTTTTT.

V usage is TRBV9 and J usage is TRBJ1-5; D gene unclear. Germline assignment: CDR1 SGDLS and CDR2 YYNGEE. The CDR3 is made up of 12 amino acids. The V end lost 9 bases, the J end lost 5 bases, and 12 bases lay between the germline ends. DNA for the CDR3: TGTGCCACCACGGGCGCCGATCAGCCCCAGCATTTT. This encodes CATTGADQPQHF.

V gene TRBV5-5 combines with J gene TRBJ2-1; 8 positions match TRBD2. There are 14 residues in the CDR3. V lost 2 bases and J lost 9; bases outside the gene matches: 7. Germline CDR1 SGHKS, CDR2 YYEKEE (reference sequence). The CDR3 nucleotides read TGTGCCAGCAGCTTCCGGGACGCGGGAGGTGAGCAGTTCTTC. Protein: CASSFRDAGGEQFF.

The gene calls are TRBV19 and TRBJ1-3; no reliable D call. With 7 bases removed from V and 1 base from J, the gap between germline ends came to 8 bases. The length of the CDR3 is 13 residues. Germline V CDR1 and CDR2: LNHDA, SQIVND (reference sequence). The CDR3 loop is CASMSPSGNTIYF. The CDR3 DNA reads TGTGCCAGTATGTCACCTTCTGGAAACACCATATATTTT. The whole variable domain, remainder taken from reference TRBV19 and TRBJ1-3, is DGGITQSPKYLFRKEGQNVTLSCEQNLNHDAMYWYRQDPGQGLRLIYYSQIVNDFQKGDIAEGYSVSREKKESFPLTVTSAQKNPTAFYLCASMSPSGNTIYFGEGSWLTVV.

V is TRBV7-8 and J is TRBJ2-7, with unresolved D. CDR3 length: 13 residues. The V end lost 8 bases, the J end lost 1 base, and 12 bases lay between the germline ends. The germline CDR1 and CDR2 sequences are SGHVS and FQNEAQ. The CDR3 DNA reads TGTGCCAGCGGCCCCCTAGGGTCCTACGAGCAGTACTTC. Protein: CASGPLGSYEQYF. Drawing the rest from reference TRBV7-8 and TRBJ2-7, the complete variable domain is GAGVSQSPRYKVAKRGQDVALRCDPISGHVSLFWYQQALGQGPEFLTYFQNEAQLDKSGLPSDRFFAERPEGSVSTLKIQRTQQEDSAVYLCASGPLGSYEQYFGPGTRLTVT.